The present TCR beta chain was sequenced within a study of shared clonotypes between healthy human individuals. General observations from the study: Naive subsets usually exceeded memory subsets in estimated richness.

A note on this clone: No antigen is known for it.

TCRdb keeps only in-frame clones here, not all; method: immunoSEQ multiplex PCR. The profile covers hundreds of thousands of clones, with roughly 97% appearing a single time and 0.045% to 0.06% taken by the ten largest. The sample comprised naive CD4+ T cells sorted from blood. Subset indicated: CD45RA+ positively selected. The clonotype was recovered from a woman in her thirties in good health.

As DNA, the CDR3 is TGCGCCAGCAGAACCGAGGCAGGAGTTACCTACGAGCAGTACTTC. It specifies CASRTEAGVTYEQYF. The chain is built from TRBV5-1 and TRBJ2-7; D gene ambiguous. V shed 5 bases and J shed 2 bases, with 17 bases lying between them. The length of the CDR3 is 15 residues. Germline lookup yields CDR1 SGHRS and CDR2 YFSETQ.